The clone carrying this T cell receptor beta chain came up once. What it binds is not known. The protocol was immunoSEQ multiplex PCR, while the TCRdb copy is restricted to in-frame clones and leaves out a portion. The sample records approximately 1.4 million clones, 95% to 99% being singletons. The source of the sample is a study of shared clonotypes between healthy human individuals. Study observations and caveats: Among non-shared clonotypes, generation probabilities were lower than among those shared by all four donors. It was the few donors that limited the genetic and exposure-history diversity represented.

Those who donated were healthy HIV-negative adults, with no recent acute infections or vaccinations reported. The specimen was naive CD4+ T cells sorted from blood. Subset specified: CD45RA+ positively selected. The sequence derives from a man in his thirties or forties in good health.

CDR3 bases: TGCGCCAGCAGGAACAGGGGAAATGAGCAGTTCTTC. As protein: CASRNRGNEQFF. The rearrangement joins TRBV10-2 to TRBJ2-1; 7 bases agree with TRBD1. The ends lost 6 bases at V and 7 bases at J; junction bases unmatched: 3. Germline-derived CDR1 and CDR2 are WSHSY and SAAADI. The CDR3 extends over 12 amino acids.